The rows below give T cell receptor beta chains drawn from one sample of a study of T cells in Graves' hyperthyroidism and ophthalmopathy. TCRdb independently ran MiXCR on the multiplex PCR reads; one entry per CDR3 protein. The sample has 300,000 to 450,000 distinct CDR3 sequences; 13% to 15% are singletons. The sample comprised blood. The receptors come from a woman aged 25 to 39 with Graves' ophthalmopathy. The CDR3 runs from the conserved cysteine through the conserved F or W. D genes are given only for firm matches. The size of a clone is reported for some rows only, either as once, few or many, or as a class for expanded clones.

d_call: .
v_call: TRBV5-6
clone_size: many
j_call: TRBJ2-7
cdr3_aa: CASSGGPTGSHEQYF
cdr3_nt: TGTGCCAGCAGCGGGGGACCAACAGGCTCCCACGAGCAGTACTTC

d_call: .
v_call: TRBV5-1
clone_size: many
j_call: TRBJ2-7
cdr3_aa: CASSLDVGTSYEQYF
cdr3_nt: TGCGCCAGCAGCTTGGACGTAGGTACATCCTACGAGCAGTACTTC

d_call: TRBD1
v_call: TRBV6-2/TRBV6-3
clone_size: many
j_call: TRBJ2-5
cdr3_aa: CASKGTGLKQETQYF
cdr3_nt: TGTGCCAGCAAGGGGACAGGTTTGAAACAAGAGACCCAGTACTTC

d_call: TRBD1
v_call: TRBV6-1
clone_size: many
j_call: TRBJ1-3
cdr3_aa: CASRPGQGSGNTIYF
cdr3_nt: TGTGCCAGCAGACCGGGACAGGGTTCTGGAAACACCATATATTTT

d_call: .
v_call: TRBV3-1
clone_size: many
j_call: TRBJ2-1
cdr3_aa: CASSQDLPGALDEQFF
cdr3_nt: TGTGCCAGCAGCCAAGATTTGCCGGGGGCCTTAGATGAGCAGTTCTTC

d_call: .
v_call: TRBV11-3
clone_size: many
j_call: TRBJ2-2
cdr3_aa: CASSAYVGLTNTGELFF
cdr3_nt: TGTGCCAGCAGCGCCTACGTGGGCCTAACGAACACCGGGGAGCTGTTTTTT

d_call: .
v_call: TRBV9
clone_size: once
j_call: TRBJ1-2
cdr3_aa: CASSGSRRGGFYGYTF
cdr3_nt: TGTGCCAGCAGCGGATCCCGGAGGGGAGGTTTCTATGGCTACACCTTC

d_call: .
v_call: TRBV7-9
clone_size: .
j_call: TRBJ2-7
cdr3_aa: CASSPDEVGQQYF
cdr3_nt: TGTGCCAGCAGCCCCGACGAGGTTGGGCAGCAGTACTTC

d_call: TRBD1
v_call: TRBV24-1
clone_size: few
j_call: TRBJ2-3
cdr3_aa: CATSDWGTASTDTQYF
cdr3_nt: TGTGCCACCAGTGATTGGGGGACAGCTAGCACAGATACGCAGTATTTT

d_call: .
v_call: TRBV7-3
clone_size: .
j_call: TRBJ1-1
cdr3_aa: CASRPGPYLDTEAFF
cdr3_nt: TGTGCCAGCAGGCCGGGACCCTACCTGGACACTGAAGCTTTCTTT

d_call: TRBD1
v_call: TRBV11-3
clone_size: .
j_call: TRBJ2-5
cdr3_aa: CASSFKGATGIARETQYF
cdr3_nt: TGTGCCAGCAGCTTCAAAGGGGCGACAGGGATAGCTAGGGAGACCCAGTACTTC

d_call: .
v_call: TRBV11-3
clone_size: .
j_call: TRBJ2-3
cdr3_aa: CASSLVSDTRYF
cdr3_nt: TGTGCCAGCAGCTTAGTGTCAGATACGCGGTATTTT

d_call: TRBD2
v_call: TRBV9
clone_size: many
j_call: TRBJ2-1
cdr3_aa: CASSLAGGAGDEQFF
cdr3_nt: TGTGCCAGCAGCTTAGCGGGGGGTGCAGGTGATGAGCAGTTCTTC

d_call: .
v_call: TRBV2
clone_size: .
j_call: TRBJ2-5
cdr3_aa: CASSEGMRETQYF
cdr3_nt: TGTGCCAGCAGTGAAGGGATGCGAGAGACCCAGTACTTC

d_call: .
v_call: TRBV7-3
clone_size: .
j_call: TRBJ1-2
cdr3_aa: CASSSRPARGYTF
cdr3_nt: TGTGCCAGCAGCTCCCGACCGGCGCGGGGCTACACCTTC

d_call: TRBD2
v_call: TRBV27
clone_size: many
j_call: TRBJ2-1
cdr3_aa: CASTRGGAYNEQFF
cdr3_nt: TGTGCCAGCACCCGGGGGGGGGCCTACAATGAGCAGTTCTTC

d_call: .
v_call: TRBV11-2
clone_size: many
j_call: TRBJ1-2
cdr3_aa: CASSLDRRYPLYGYTF
cdr3_nt: TGTGCCAGCAGCTTAGATCGCCGGTACCCGCTCTATGGCTACACCTTC

d_call: TRBD1
v_call: TRBV28
clone_size: many
j_call: TRBJ1-1
cdr3_aa: CASSSGGHTEAFF
cdr3_nt: TGTGCCAGCAGCTCAGGGGGCCACACTGAAGCTTTCTTT

d_call: TRBD1
v_call: TRBV6-1
clone_size: many
j_call: TRBJ2-7
cdr3_aa: CASSYLRQGITYEQYF
cdr3_nt: TGTGCCAGCAGTTACCTTAGACAGGGTATCACTTACGAGCAGTACTTC

d_call: .
v_call: TRBV2
clone_size: many
j_call: TRBJ1-6
cdr3_aa: CASKRQMYSPLHF
cdr3_nt: TGTGCCAGTAAGCGCCAGATGTATTCACCCCTCCACTTT

d_call: TRBD1
v_call: TRBV2
clone_size: many
j_call: TRBJ1-1
cdr3_aa: CASLGQGREAFF
cdr3_nt: TGTGCCAGCCTGGGACAGGGGCGCGAAGCTTTCTTT

d_call: .
v_call: TRBV28
clone_size: .
j_call: TRBJ1-3
cdr3_aa: CASIPTLKSSGNTIYF
cdr3_nt: TGTGCCAGCATTCCCACCCTTAAGTCGAGCGGAAACACCATATATTTT

d_call: TRBD1
v_call: TRBV13
clone_size: few
j_call: TRBJ1-1
cdr3_aa: CASSLNLDREAFF
cdr3_nt: TGTGCCAGCAGCTTAAATTTGGACAGGGAAGCTTTCTTT

d_call: TRBD2
v_call: TRBV5-1
clone_size: many
j_call: TRBJ2-5
cdr3_aa: CASSLGTSGGLFQETQYF
cdr3_nt: TGCGCCAGCAGCTTGGGGACTAGCGGGGGCCTCTTCCAAGAGACCCAGTACTTC

d_call: .
v_call: TRBV7-6
clone_size: many
j_call: TRBJ2-5
cdr3_aa: CASSFTGMVDTQYF
cdr3_nt: TGTGCCAGCAGCTTCACAGGGATGGTAGACACCCAGTACTTC

d_call: TRBD2
v_call: TRBV2
clone_size: few
j_call: TRBJ2-3
cdr3_aa: CASSEPPSGGYYTQYF
cdr3_nt: TGTGCCAGCAGTGAGCCGCCTAGCGGGGGGTACTATACGCAGTATTTT

d_call: TRBD2
v_call: TRBV20-1
clone_size: .
j_call: TRBJ2-7
cdr3_aa: CSASMPGLEYEQYF
cdr3_nt: TGCAGTGCTAGCATGCCCGGACTAGAATACGAGCAGTACTTC

d_call: .
v_call: TRBV30
clone_size: many
j_call: TRBJ2-7
cdr3_aa: CAWRKLEGTYEQYF
cdr3_nt: TGTGCCTGGAGAAAGCTCGAGGGAACCTACGAGCAGTACTTC

d_call: .
v_call: TRBV9
clone_size: few
j_call: TRBJ1-3
cdr3_aa: CASSVGGTSGNTIYF
cdr3_nt: TGTGCCAGCAGCGTAGGGGGGACCTCTGGAAACACCATATATTTT

d_call: .
v_call: TRBV7-6
clone_size: few
j_call: TRBJ2-1
cdr3_aa: CASSSPRGAYNGQFF
cdr3_nt: TGTGCCAGCAGCTCCCCACGGGGGGCCTACAATGGGCAGTTCTTC

d_call: TRBD2
v_call: TRBV20-1
clone_size: many
j_call: TRBJ2-1
cdr3_aa: CSARDRGGYNEQFF
cdr3_nt: TGCAGTGCTAGAGATCGGGGGGGCTACAATGAGCAGTTCTTC

d_call: .
v_call: TRBV6-5
clone_size: many
j_call: TRBJ1-2
cdr3_aa: CASSYSSGWDGYTF
cdr3_nt: TGTGCCAGCAGTTACTCGTCGGGGTGGGATGGCTACACCTTC

d_call: .
v_call: TRBV4-1
clone_size: .
j_call: TRBJ1-2
cdr3_aa: CASTQVGDSYGYTF
cdr3_nt: TGCGCCAGCACCCAAGTAGGGGATTCTTATGGCTACACCTTC

d_call: TRBD2
v_call: TRBV28
clone_size: once
j_call: TRBJ2-5
cdr3_aa: CASSLTSGGVETQYF
cdr3_nt: TGTGCCAGCAGTTTGACTAGCGGGGGGGTGGAGACCCAGTACTTC

d_call: .
v_call: TRBV15
clone_size: many
j_call: TRBJ2-2
cdr3_aa: CATSRAPNTGELFF
cdr3_nt: TGTGCCACCAGCCGGGCTCCGAACACCGGGGAGCTGTTTTTT

d_call: TRBD1
v_call: TRBV27
clone_size: many
j_call: TRBJ2-1
cdr3_aa: CASRLGQGVNEQFF
cdr3_nt: TGTGCCAGCAGGCTGGGACAGGGAGTCAATGAGCAGTTCTTC

d_call: TRBD2
v_call: TRBV6-4
clone_size: many
j_call: TRBJ2-2
cdr3_aa: CASSVNLAGAGELFF
cdr3_nt: TGTGCCAGCAGTGTGAACCTTGCGGGGGCCGGGGAGCTGTTTTTT

d_call: .
v_call: TRBV27
clone_size: once
j_call: TRBJ2-5
cdr3_aa: CASSLFGGGPRETQYF
cdr3_nt: TGTGCCAGCAGTTTATTTGGGGGGGGGCCGCGGGAGACCCAGTACTTC

d_call: .
v_call: TRBV5-1
clone_size: many
j_call: TRBJ2-4
cdr3_aa: CASSLAGIRGNIQYF
cdr3_nt: TGCGCCAGCAGCTTGGCAGGGATCCGCGGAAACATTCAGTACTTC

d_call: TRBD1
v_call: TRBV6-5
clone_size: .
j_call: TRBJ1-3
cdr3_aa: CASILRGFSSGNTIYF
cdr3_nt: TGTGCCAGCATTCTCAGGGGGTTCAGCTCTGGAAACACCATATATTTT